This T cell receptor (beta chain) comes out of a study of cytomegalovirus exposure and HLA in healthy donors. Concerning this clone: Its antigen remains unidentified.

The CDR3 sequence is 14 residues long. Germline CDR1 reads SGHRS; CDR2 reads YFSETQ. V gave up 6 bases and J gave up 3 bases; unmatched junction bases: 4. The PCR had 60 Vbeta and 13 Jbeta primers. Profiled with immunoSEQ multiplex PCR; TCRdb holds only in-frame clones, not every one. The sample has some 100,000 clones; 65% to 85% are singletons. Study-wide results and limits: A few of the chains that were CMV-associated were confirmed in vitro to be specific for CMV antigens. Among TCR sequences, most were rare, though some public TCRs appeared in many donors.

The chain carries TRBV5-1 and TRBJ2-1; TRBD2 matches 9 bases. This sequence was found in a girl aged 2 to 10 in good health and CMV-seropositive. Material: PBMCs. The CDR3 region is CASIQAGGYNEQFF. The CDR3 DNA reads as TGCGCCAGCATTCAAGCGGGAGGCTACAATGAGCAGTTCTTC. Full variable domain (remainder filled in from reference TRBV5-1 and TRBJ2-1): KAGVTQTPRYLIKTRGQQVTLSCSPISGHRSVSWYQQTPGQGLQFLFEYFSETQRNKGNFPGRFSGRQFSNSRSEMNVSTLELGDSALYLCASIQAGGYNEQFFGPGTRLTVL.